The sequence of this T cell receptor (beta chain) was determined in a study of PD-1 blockade in mismatch repair-deficient tumors. Study-level results: Tumor-resident clones, often undetectable pretreatment in blood, expanded then contracted after pembrolizumab.

PCR or immunohistochemistry showed mismatch repair deficiency in every enrolled patient. TCRs were sequenced from a few patients responding to pembrolizumab. This CDR3 has 14 residues. Germline V gene lookup returns CDR1 SGHTA and CDR2 FQGNSA. V gave up 5 bases and J gave up 0 bases, with 11 bases separating them. Libraries were prepared by immunoSEQ multiplex PCR; TCRdb keeps only in-frame clonotypes and omits some of them. The sample has over 100,000 clones; about 83% are singletons. With regard to this clone: Its antigen is still unknown.

The TCR comes from an adult with mismatch repair-deficient cancer. This sequence joins TRBV7-2 and TRBJ2-7; no definite D call. The sample here was peripheral blood, taken 60 weeks after starting pembrolizumab. The CDR3: CASSPGRSSYEQYF. CDR3 nucleotide sequence: TGTGCCAGCAGCCCGGGCCGAAGCTCCTACGAGCAGTACTTC.